The 20 T cell receptor beta chains in this list originate from one sample, sequenced in a study of control samples from healthy donors and cancer patients. Repertoires were generated with immunoSEQ multiplex PCR, while TCRdb's copy carries only in-frame clones and drops some. Among about 180,000 clones listed, around 91% were seen once. Sequencing was done on a sample of blood. These receptors were obtained from a woman in her 50s in good health.

The genes are TRBV7-6 and TRBJ1-6, with D unresolved. The CDR3 length is 15 residues. Trimming took 5 bases from V and 0 from J, leaving 8 bases between them. Germline assignment: CDR1 SGHVS and CDR2 FNYEAQ. CDR3: CASSPQSSYNSPLHF. In nucleotides, the CDR3 is TGTGCCAGCAGCCCGCAGAGCTCCTATAATTCACCCCTCCACTTT.

The chain couples TRBV9 to TRBJ1-5; 9 positions match TRBD1. This CDR3 region has 16 residues. V trimming: 3 bases; J trimming: 6 bases; junction bases outside the gene matches: 10. The germline V gene has CDR1 SGDLS and CDR2 YYNGEE. The CDR3 DNA follows: TGTGCCAGCAGCGCGGGTGGGGGACAGGGCCTTCAGCCCCAGCATTTT. Amino acid sequence: CASSAGGGQGLQPQHF.

The V gene is TRBV6-2 or TRBV6-3, the J gene TRBJ1-5; a possible D gene is TRBD1 (5 bases). The CDR3 has 16 amino acids. V was trimmed by 5 bases and J by 0 bases, leaving 14 bases between them. Germline CDR1 reads MNHEY; CDR2 reads SVGEGT. As DNA, the CDR3 is TGTGCCAGCAGTCTACCGACGGGGCATAGCAATCAGCCCCAGCATTTT. This codes for CASSLPTGHSNQPQHF.

A remark on this clone: The same CDR3 can be traced to other DNA sequences in this sample. This sequence joins TRBV9 and TRBJ2-5, with 11 nucleotides matching TRBD2. Germline CDR1 is SGDLS and CDR2 is YYNGEE. V lost 4 bases, J lost 7 bases, and 9 bases stayed unmatched. The CDR3 has 15 amino acids. The CDR3, as DNA: TGTGCCAGCAGCTTTACTAGCGGGGGTCGGGGGACCCAGTACTTC. Translating it yields CASSFTSGGRGTQYF.

The J gene is TRBJ2-1, the V gene TRBV19, with TRBD2 matching 14 bases. CDR1 and CDR2 (germline): LNHDA, SQIVND (reference sequence). The CDR3 loop spans 20 amino acids. V lost 6 bases and J lost 0; bases outside the gene matches: 13. In nucleotides, the CDR3 is TGTGCCAGTAGCCGACTTGGACTAGCGGGGGGAGGGACCTCCTACAATGAGCAGTTCTTC. Translating it yields CASSRLGLAGGGTSYNEQFF.

The rearrangement uses TRBV28 and TRBJ1-5; tentatively, D is TRBD1 (6 bases). Per germline, CDR1 MDHEN and CDR2 SYDVKM. The CDR3 length is 13 residues. Trimming removed 3 bases from V and 5 bases from J, with 8 bases in between. CDR3 amino acids: CASSLDSYQPQHF. The DNA of the CDR3 is TGTGCCAGCAGTTTGGACAGTTATCAGCCCCAGCATTTT. Combining the CDR3 with reference TRBV28 and TRBJ1-5 gives the whole variable domain DVKVTQSSRYLVKRTGEKVFLECVQDMDHENMFWYRQDPGLGLRLIYFSYDVKMKEKGDIPEGYSVSREKKERFSLILESASTNQTSMYLCASSLDSYQPQHFGDGTRLSIL.

This chain joins TRBV27 and TRBJ2-1; 8 bases agree with TRBD1. The CDR3 consists of 18 residues. Germline V gene lookup returns CDR1 MNHEY and CDR2 SMNVEV (reference sequence). V gave up 3 bases and J gave up 3 bases; unmatched junction bases: 13. CDR3 nucleotide sequence: TGTGCCAGCAGTTTTTCCCCCGGGCAGGGGGCCTTCTACAATGAGCAGTTCTTC. Its protein product is CASSFSPGQGAFYNEQFF.

This clone was found a few times. This chain joins TRBV3-1 (or the pseudogene TRBV3-2) and TRBJ1-5; D possibly corresponds to TRBD1 (6 bases). The ends were cut back, 4 bases at V and 5 bases at J, with 9 bases in the middle. The CDR3 extends over 13 amino acids. The germline V gene has CDR1 LGHDT and CDR2 YNNKEL (reference sequence). CDR3 nucleotides: TGTGCCAGCAGCCTTTGGACAGATCAGCCCCAGCATTTT. Protein: CASSLWTDQPQHF.

V and J are TRBV28 and TRBJ2-2; D possibly corresponds to TRBD2 (6 bases). The V gene lost 6 bases and the J gene lost 3 bases, with 14 bases spanning the gap. Germline V lookup: CDR1 MDHEN, CDR2 SYDVKM. The CDR3 runs to 15 residues. This chain's CDR3 is CASSPPAGHTGELFF. CDR3 DNA: TGTGCCAGCAGCCCCCCAGCGGGTCACACCGGGGAGCTGTTTTTT.

V and J are TRBV7-9 and TRBJ2-1; 7 nucleotides align to TRBD2. Germline loops: CDR1 SEHNR, CDR2 FQNEAQ (reference sequence). The J segment lost 6 bases and the V segment lost 3 bases, leaving 5 bases of the junction unmatched. CDR3 size: 14 residues. CDR3 DNA sequence: TGTGCCAGCAGCTTGGAGTCTAGCGGCAATGAGCAGTTCTTC. Translation: CASSLESSGNEQFF.

This clone was counted at least ten times. The CDR3 nucleotides are TGCGGAACTCTGGGGGGTTATGGCTACACCTTC. Its protein product is CGTLGGYGYTF. The V gene is TRBV10-2, the J gene TRBJ1-2, with D perhaps TRBD1 (5 bases). CDR3 length equals 11 residues. Germline values: CDR1 WSHSY, CDR2 SAAADI.

The rearrangement uses TRBV10-3 and TRBJ1-5; the D is unclear. Trimming took 7 bases from V and 4 from J, leaving 8 bases between them. Germline V gene lookup returns CDR1 ENHRY and CDR2 SYGVKD. The CDR3 consists of 12 residues. The CDR3 nucleotides are TGTGCCATCAACGCGCGAAATCAGCCCCAGCATTTT. Translation: CAINARNQPQHF.

This clone was found many times. The rearrangement joins TRBV28 to TRBJ1-2; D remains ambiguous. The CDR3 spans 13 residues. The V end was cut by 5 bases, the J end by 7 bases, with 14 bases between. Germline CDR1 reads MDHEN; CDR2 reads SYDVKM. The CDR3: CASSRPGKGGYTF. The DNA of the CDR3 is TGTGCCAGCAGTAGACCCGGGAAAGGTGGCTACACCTTC.

The V and J genes are TRBV19 and TRBJ1-1; no firm D call. V lost 5 bases and J lost 4, with 17 bases in between. The germline V gene encodes CDR1 LNHDA and CDR2 SQIVND (reference sequence). CDR3 length: 15 amino acids. The CDR3 coding sequence is TGTGCCAGTAGTCCACGTGGTGGGGTCGGCACTGAAGCTTTCTTT. As protein: CASSPRGGVGTEAFF.

The V and J genes are TRBV27 and TRBJ2-1, with D possibly TRBD2 on 6 matching bases. CDR1 and CDR2 (germline): MNHEY, SMNVEV (reference sequence). The CDR3 has 15 residues. V lost 7 bases, J lost 1 base, and 14 bases lay in between. The CDR3 sequence is CASKRDSLSYNEQFF. In nucleotides, the CDR3 is TGTGCCAGCAAACGGGACTCCCTATCCTACAATGAGCAGTTCTTC.

The CDR3 protein is CASSLEAAGLNEKLFF. The DNA of the CDR3 is TGCGCCAGCAGCTTGGAGGCGGCAGGGCTGAATGAAAAACTGTTTTTT. The chain couples TRBV5-1 to TRBJ1-4, with D possibly matching TRBD1 (5 bases). CDR1 SGHRS and CDR2 YFSETQ come from the germline V gene. Trimming left V 0 bases short and J 5 bases short, with 14 bases between. The CDR3 runs to 16 residues.

The J gene is TRBJ1-1, the V gene TRBV2; 8 bases are a match to TRBD1. Germline loops: CDR1 SNHLY, CDR2 FYNNEI. This CDR3 has 14 amino acids. Trimming took 6 bases from V and 5 from J; bases not matched to a gene: 8. CDR3 nucleotide sequence: TGTGCCAGCAGAGTGGACAGGGAGGAGACTGAAGCTTTCTTT. Translated, it gives CASRVDREETEAFF. Together with reference TRBV2 and TRBJ1-1, the CDR3 gives the full variable domain: EPEVTQTPSHQVTQMGQEVILRCVPISNHLYFYWYRQILGQKVEFLVSFYNNEISEKSEIFDDQFSVERPDGSNFTLKIRSTKLEDSAMYFCASRVDREETEAFFGQGTRLTVV.

The genes are TRBV28 and TRBJ2-7; D is perhaps TRBD2 (6 bases). V lost 2 bases and J 2 bases, leaving 25 bases between the germline ends. Germline CDR1 reads MDHEN; CDR2 reads SYDVKM. The length of the CDR3 is 19 residues. This chain's CDR3 is CASSLGFIFGGTRTYEQYF. CDR3 bases: TGTGCCAGCAGTTTAGGCTTTATTTTTGGGGGGACCAGGACCTACGAGCAGTACTTC.

The CDR3 loop is CASSSNRDRGYRNEQFF. The DNA for the CDR3 is TGTGCCAGCAGCAGCAACCGGGACAGGGGGTATAGGAATGAGCAGTTCTTC. The V and J genes are TRBV6-2 or TRBV6-3 and TRBJ2-1, with TRBD1 identical over 11 bases. This CDR3 spans 17 amino acids. The germline gives CDR1 MNHEY, CDR2 SVGEGT. V shed 6 bases and J 7 bases; nucleotides not matched to a gene: 14.

The V call is TRBV28, the J call TRBJ1-4, with D possibly matching TRBD1 (5 bases). This CDR3 spans 14 amino acids. Germline-derived CDR1 and CDR2 are MDHEN and SYDVKM. The V end was cut by 5 bases, the J end by 7 bases, with 14 bases between. This CDR3 is CASSRGGSGEKLFF. The CDR3 DNA is TGTGCCAGCAGTAGGGGCGGAAGTGGTGAAAAACTGTTTTTT.